This T cell receptor beta chain stems from a study of T-cell reconstitution after alpha-beta-depleted transplantation in children. Overall study findings and caveats: Two months or so post-transplant, alpha-beta T cells reportedly derived from several hundred expanded graft clones.

In its sample, this clonotype was seen many times. Its antigen is as yet unknown. CDR3 length: 16 amino acids. The junction had 8 bases not matched to a gene; V was cut back by 3 bases and J by 0 bases. Looked up from germline, CDR1 is DFQATT and CDR2 is SNEGSKA (reference sequence). During its preparation, the TCRbeta library received unique molecular identifiers. One entry per CDR3 protein, called by TCRdb with MiXCR from the PCR reads. This table holds hundreds of thousands of distinct CDR3 sequences, about a tenth found once. This chain uses TRBV20-1 with TRBJ2-1; 7 bases fit TRBD1. This receptor was identified in a child in the first two years of life with acute myeloid leukemia, due to receive a stem cell transplant. Specimen: PBMCs, collected before TCRalphabeta/CD19-depleted stem cell transplant. CDR3 in DNA: TGCAGTGCTAGGCCCCTAGAGGGGGCCTCCTACAATGAGCAGTTCTTC. Protein product: CSARPLEGASYNEQFF.